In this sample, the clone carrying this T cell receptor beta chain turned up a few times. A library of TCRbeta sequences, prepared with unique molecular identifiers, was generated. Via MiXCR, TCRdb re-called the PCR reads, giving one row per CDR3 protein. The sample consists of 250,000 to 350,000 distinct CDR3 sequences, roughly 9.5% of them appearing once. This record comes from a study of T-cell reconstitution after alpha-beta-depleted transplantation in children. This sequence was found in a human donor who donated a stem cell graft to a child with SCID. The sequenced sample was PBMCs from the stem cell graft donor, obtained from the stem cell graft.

CDR3 bases: TGTGCTAGTGAGAGGGACCCAATTAACACTGAAGCTTTCTTT. This sequence encodes CASERDPINTEAFF. The gene calls are TRBV12-5 and TRBJ1-1; TRBD1 might be the D (5 bases). V was clipped by 7 bases and J by 2 bases, with 14 bases between them. CDR3 size: 14 residues. Germline CDR1 reads LGHNT; CDR2 reads FRNRAP.